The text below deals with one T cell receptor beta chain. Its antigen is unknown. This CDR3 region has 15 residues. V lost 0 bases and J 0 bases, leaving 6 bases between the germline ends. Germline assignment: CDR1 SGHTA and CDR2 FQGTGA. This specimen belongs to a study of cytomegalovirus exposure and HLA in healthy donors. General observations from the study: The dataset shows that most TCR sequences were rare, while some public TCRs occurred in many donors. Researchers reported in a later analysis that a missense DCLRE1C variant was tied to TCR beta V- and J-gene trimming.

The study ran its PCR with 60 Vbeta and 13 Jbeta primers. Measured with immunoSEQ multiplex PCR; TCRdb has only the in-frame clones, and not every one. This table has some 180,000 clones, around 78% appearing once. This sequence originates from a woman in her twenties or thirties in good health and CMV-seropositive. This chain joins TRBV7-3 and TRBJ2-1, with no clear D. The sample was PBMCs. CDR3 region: CASSLTFSSYNEQFF. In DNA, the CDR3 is TGTGCCAGCAGCTTAACCTTCAGCTCCTACAATGAGCAGTTCTTC.